What follows are 14 T cell receptor beta chains derived from one specimen sequenced in a study of T cell responses to AZD1222 COVID-19 vaccine. Libraries were prepared by immunoSEQ multiplex PCR; TCRdb keeps only in-frame clonotypes and omits some of them. Seen here are approximately 150,000 clones, about 90% observed once, and the top ten hold 9% to 9.5%. The sample here was peripheral blood, taken 28 days after the second AZD1222 dose. These receptors originate from an adult who received the AZD1222 COVID-19 vaccine.

The genes are TRBV19 and TRBJ1-4, with D perhaps TRBD1 (5 bases). The CDR3 has 13 amino acids. CDR1 LNHDA and CDR2 SQIVND come from the germline V gene (reference sequence). With 6 bases removed from V and 6 bases from J, the gap between germline ends came to 11 bases. This chain's CDR3 is CASRSGGYEKLFF. The CDR3 region has the DNA TGTGCCAGTAGATCCGGGGGTTATGAAAAACTGTTTTTT.

The chain uses TRBV7-2 and TRBJ2-7; 9 bases are shared with TRBD2. In germline, CDR1 is SGHTA, CDR2 FQGNSA. There are 15 residues in the CDR3. The junction had 8 bases not matched to a gene; V was cut back by 4 bases and J by 4 bases. CDR3 bases: TGTGCCAGCAGCTCGTCCGGCGGGGGGGCTTACGAGCAGTACGTC. It encodes CASSSSGGGAYEQYV.

The chain recombines TRBV6-4 with TRBJ2-3, with D maybe TRBD2 (6 bases). CDR1 is MRHNA, CDR2 SNTAGT, per germline. This CDR3 is 13 amino acids long. Between the trimmed V and J ends, which lost 3 bases and 4 bases, there was a span of 8 bases. CDR3 sequence: CASSEGTADTQYF. As DNA, the CDR3 is TGTGCCAGCAGTGAGGGGACTGCAGATACGCAGTATTTT.

The V call is TRBV14, the J call TRBJ2-7; a possible D gene is TRBD1 (6 bases). Germline-derived CDR1 and CDR2 are SGHDN and FVKESK. The CDR3 length is 16 residues. Trimming pared 4 bases from V and 3 bases from J, leaving 19 bases between. CDR3 DNA sequence: TGTGCCAGCAGCCCCTATATTGGGGGCTATCTCTACGAGCAGTACTTC. It codes for CASSPYIGGYLYEQYF.

The V gene is TRBV28, the J gene TRBJ2-5; TRBD1 matches 9 bases. Germline loops: CDR1 MDHEN, CDR2 SYDVKM. V trimming: 1 base; J trimming: 1 base; junction bases outside the gene matches: 1. There are 15 residues in the CDR3. The CDR3, as DNA: TGTGCCAGCAGTTTATTGGGACAGGGCCAAGAGACCCAGTACTTC. This encodes CASSLLGQGQETQYF.

The V gene is TRBV5-1, the J gene TRBJ2-7, with a tentative D call TRBD2 (6 bases). The CDR3 totals 17 residues. Trimming took off 0 bases at V and 0 bases at J, with 16 bases between the two ends. The germline V gene has CDR1 SGHRS and CDR2 YFSETQ. The CDR3 reads CASSLVMGGARSYEQYV. The CDR3 coding sequence is TGCGCCAGCAGCTTGGTCATGGGCGGGGCACGCTCCTACGAGCAGTACGTC.

The chain uses TRBV2 and TRBJ2-1, with TRBD2 matching over 8 bases. Germline-derived CDR1 and CDR2 are SNHLY and FYNNEI. This CDR3 comprises 15 residues. The V gene end was trimmed by 9 bases and the J gene end by 0 bases; junction bases not matched to a gene: 7. The CDR3 nucleotides are TGTGCCAGACAGGGAGCGGGGGTCTCCTACAATGAGCAGTTCTTC. This codes for CARQGAGVSYNEQFF.

The chain joins TRBV24-1 to TRBJ2-1, with 7 nucleotides matching TRBD1. V trimming: 4 bases; J trimming: 7 bases; junction bases outside the gene matches: 12. The CDR3 has 16 amino acids. CDR1 is KGHDR and CDR2 is SFDVKD in the germline V gene. The CDR3 DNA reads as TGTGCCACCAGTGACCCAGGGGGAAAGAAGAGGAATGAGCAGTTCTTC. It yields the protein CATSDPGGKKRNEQFF.

This chain joins TRBV6-2 or TRBV6-3 and TRBJ2-7; D gene ambiguous. The CDR3 totals 15 residues. CDR1 is MNHEY and CDR2 is SVGEGT in the germline V gene. The germline V and J ends were trimmed by 2 bases and 0 bases, with 11 bases remaining between them. The CDR3 loop reads CASSYEDPSSYEQYV. The CDR3 nucleotides read TGTGCCAGCAGTTACGAGGACCCGAGCTCCTACGAGCAGTACGTC.

This clone was detected once. The V call is TRBV7-2, the J call TRBJ1-5; TRBD1 aligns across 9 bases. The CDR3 has 16 residues. J lost 3 bases, V lost 4 bases, and 7 bases had no gene match. Germline V gene lookup returns CDR1 SGHTA and CDR2 FQGNSA. The CDR3 DNA is TGTGCCAGCAGCTCTGGACAGGGGAGCCCCAATCAGCCCCAGCATTTT. Residues: CASSSGQGSPNQPQHF.

This sequence joins TRBV19 and TRBJ1-1; tentative D call: TRBD1 (5 bases). Germline assignment: CDR1 LNHDA and CDR2 SQIVND (reference sequence). The V and J ends lost 5 bases and 4 bases respectively, with 17 bases between them. The CDR3 extends over 15 amino acids. The CDR3 loop reads CASSPTGRGLTEAFF. CDR3 nucleotides: TGTGCCAGTAGTCCTACCGGGAGGGGTCTCACTGAAGCTTTCTTT.

This clone was detected once. V is TRBV6-5 and J is TRBJ1-2; D is perhaps TRBD1 (6 bases). The germline gives CDR1 MNHEY, CDR2 SVGAGI. Trimming removed 0 bases from V and 4 bases from J, with 15 bases in between. This CDR3 is 16 amino acids long. The CDR3 coding sequence is TGTGCCAGCAGTTACTCAGGAGGCAGGGGCGGCTATGGCTACACCTTC. Translating gives CASSYSGGRGGYGYTF.

The chain recombines TRBV15 with TRBJ2-6; the D is unclear. V lost 7 bases to trimming and J lost 1 base, with 8 bases between them. This CDR3 is built from 14 residues. CDR1 and CDR2 from the germline V gene are LNHNV and YYDKDF (reference sequence). CDR3 nucleotides: TGTGCCACCAAGGTCCCGTCTGGGGCCAACGTCCTGACTTTC. This sequence encodes CATKVPSGANVLTF.

Only one count was recorded for this clone. V usage is TRBV6-5 and J usage is TRBJ1-1; possibly TRBD1 for D (6 bases). Germline values: CDR1 MNHEY, CDR2 SVGAGI. The CDR3 is made up of 13 amino acids. With 10 bases removed from V and 4 bases from J, the gap between germline ends came to 16 bases. The CDR3 DNA reads TGTGCCACCGTGAGGGGGGGACTCACTGAAGCTTTCTTT. This translates into CATVRGGLTEAFF.